The clone carrying this TCR beta chain was detected ten times or more. Antigen specificity is unknown. This entry comes from a study of T cells after yellow fever vaccination. Study results and limitations: A weaker but faster secondary response was observed, peaking on day 5 versus 15. Subsequent booster samples again held most clones from primary vaccination (96% CD4, roughly 88% CD8). A small share of clonotypes appeared in both CD4 and CD8 compartments.

A process of 5'RACE template switching, which added a universal primer site and UMIs, was used to make TCR cDNA. One entry per CDR3 protein, called by TCRdb with MiXCR from the 5' RACE reads. The table lists roughly 500,000 distinct CDR3 sequences, roughly a fifth of them singletons, with roughly 13% in the top ten. J was trimmed by 7 bases and V by 4 bases; bases with no gene match: 3. Germline V lookup: CDR1 SGHTA, CDR2 FQGNSA. This CDR3 comprises 13 residues. The clonotype originates from a young man who received the YFV17D yellow fever vaccine. The sequenced sample was PBMCs, obtained 15 days after the yellow fever booster vaccination. The V gene is TRBV7-2, the J gene TRBJ1-1, with 10 positions matching TRBD1. This CDR3 is CASSWGTGDEAFF. In DNA, the CDR3 is TGTGCCAGCAGCTGGGGGACAGGGGATGAAGCTTTCTTT. The full variable domain, in which reference TRBV7-2 and TRBJ1-1 provide the parts outside the CDR3, is GAGVSQSPSNKVTEKGKDVELRCDPISGHTALYWYRQSLGQGLEFLIYFQGNSAPDKSGLPSDRFSAERTGGSVSTLTIQRTQQEDSAVYLCASSWGTGDEAFFGQGTRLTVV.